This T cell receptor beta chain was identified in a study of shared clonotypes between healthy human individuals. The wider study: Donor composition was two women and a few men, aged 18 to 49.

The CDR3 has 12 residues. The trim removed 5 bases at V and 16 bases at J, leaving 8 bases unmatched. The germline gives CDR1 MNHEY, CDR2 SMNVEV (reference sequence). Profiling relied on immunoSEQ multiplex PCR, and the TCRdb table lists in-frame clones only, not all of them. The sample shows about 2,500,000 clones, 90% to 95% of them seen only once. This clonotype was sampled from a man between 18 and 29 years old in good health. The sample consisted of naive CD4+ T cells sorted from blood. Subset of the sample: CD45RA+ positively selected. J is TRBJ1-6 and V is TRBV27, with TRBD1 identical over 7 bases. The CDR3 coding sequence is TGTGCCAGCAGTACACCGACAGGGCGACTCCACTTT. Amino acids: CASSTPTGRLHF.